This TCR beta chain stems from a study of T cells after posttransplantation cyclophosphamide. Cyclophosphamide on days +3 and +4 followed busulfan-fludarabine conditioning and a marrow graft. The CDR3 is made up of 16 amino acids. V dropped 0 bases and J dropped 4; count of bases not matched to a gene: 8. From germline, CDR1 is SGHRS and CDR2 YFSETQ. The table came from immunoSEQ multiplex PCR; TCRdb's copy has only in-frame clones and leaves some out. The table lists more than 9,500 clones, 90% to 95% of them singletons. This chain uses TRBV5-1 with TRBJ2-5; 8 bases align to TRBD2. The sequence came from a female patient younger than 45 who received an allogeneic stem cell transplant from an unrelated donor, was CMV-positive, and had no GVHD. Among the T cells, some may be from the graft donor. The sample in question was PBMCs, obtained after allogeneic stem cell transplant with posttransplant cyclophosphamide. CDR3 in DNA: TGCGCCAGCAGCTTGGACGGGAGGGCCTTATCAGAGACCCAGTACTTC. It translates to CASSLDGRALSETQYF.